The TCR beta chain described here comes from a study of blood T cell repertoires in COVID-19. For the study at large: Nucleic acid was either cDNA or gDNA, and it came from T cells, B-cell-depleted T cells, or PBMCs.

TCRdb's table, derived via immunoSEQ multiplex PCR, lists solely in-frame clones and lacks some. The sample lists 130,000 to 150,000 clones; about 92% were seen once. Germline values: CDR1 SNHLY, CDR2 FYNNEI. Trimming took 5 bases from V and 0 from J, leaving 11 bases between them. The CDR3 extends over 16 amino acids. The source is a human donor in a cohort sampled during active COVID-19. This chain links TRBV2 with TRBJ2-6; D may be TRBD2 (6 bases). The sample comprised peripheral blood. The CDR3 loop is CASSKGTLSGANVLTF. The DNA of the CDR3 is TGTGCCAGCAGTAAAGGGACTCTCTCTGGGGCCAACGTCCTGACTTTC.